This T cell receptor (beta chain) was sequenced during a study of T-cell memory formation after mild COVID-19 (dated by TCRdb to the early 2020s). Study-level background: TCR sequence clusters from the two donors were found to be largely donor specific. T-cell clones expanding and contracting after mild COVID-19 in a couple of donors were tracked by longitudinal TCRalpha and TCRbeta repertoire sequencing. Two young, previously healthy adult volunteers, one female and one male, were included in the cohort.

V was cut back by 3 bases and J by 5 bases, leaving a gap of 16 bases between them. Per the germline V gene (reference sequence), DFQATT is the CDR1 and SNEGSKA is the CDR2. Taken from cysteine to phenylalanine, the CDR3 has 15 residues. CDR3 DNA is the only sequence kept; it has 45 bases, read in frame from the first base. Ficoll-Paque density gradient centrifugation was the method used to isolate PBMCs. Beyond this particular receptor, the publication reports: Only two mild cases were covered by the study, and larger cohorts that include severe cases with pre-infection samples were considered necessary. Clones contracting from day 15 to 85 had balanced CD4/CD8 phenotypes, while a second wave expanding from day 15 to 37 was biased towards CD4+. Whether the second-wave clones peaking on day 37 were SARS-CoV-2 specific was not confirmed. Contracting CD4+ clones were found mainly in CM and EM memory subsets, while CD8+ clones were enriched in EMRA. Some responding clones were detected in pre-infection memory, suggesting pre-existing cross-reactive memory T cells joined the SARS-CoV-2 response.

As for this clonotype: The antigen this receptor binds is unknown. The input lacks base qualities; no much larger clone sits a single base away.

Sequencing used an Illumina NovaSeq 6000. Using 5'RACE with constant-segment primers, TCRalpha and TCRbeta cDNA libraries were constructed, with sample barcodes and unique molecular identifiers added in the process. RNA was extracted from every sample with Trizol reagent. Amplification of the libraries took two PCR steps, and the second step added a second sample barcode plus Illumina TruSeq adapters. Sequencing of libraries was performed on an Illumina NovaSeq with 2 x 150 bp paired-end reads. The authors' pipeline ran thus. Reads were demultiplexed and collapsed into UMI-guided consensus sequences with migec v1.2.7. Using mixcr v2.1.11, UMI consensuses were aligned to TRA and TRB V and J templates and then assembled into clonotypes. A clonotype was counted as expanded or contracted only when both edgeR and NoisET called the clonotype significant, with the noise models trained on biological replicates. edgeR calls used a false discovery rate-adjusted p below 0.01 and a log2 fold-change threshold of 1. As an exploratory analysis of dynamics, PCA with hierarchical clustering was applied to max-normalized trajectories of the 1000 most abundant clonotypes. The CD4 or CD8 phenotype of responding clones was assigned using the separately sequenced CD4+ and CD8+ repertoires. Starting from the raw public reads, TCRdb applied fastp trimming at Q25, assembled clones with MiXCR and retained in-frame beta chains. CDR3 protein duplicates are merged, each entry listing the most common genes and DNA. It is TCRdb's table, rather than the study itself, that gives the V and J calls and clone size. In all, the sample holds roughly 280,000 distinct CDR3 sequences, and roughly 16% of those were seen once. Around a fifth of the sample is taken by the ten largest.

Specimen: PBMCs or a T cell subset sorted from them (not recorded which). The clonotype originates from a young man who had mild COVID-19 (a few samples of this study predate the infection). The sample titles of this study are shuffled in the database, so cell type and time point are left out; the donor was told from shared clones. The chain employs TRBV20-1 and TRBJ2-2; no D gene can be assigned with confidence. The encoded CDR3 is CSASEPLGLTGELFF. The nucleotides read TGCAGTGCTAGTGAGCCGCTGGGCCTGACCGGGGAGCTGTTTTTT.